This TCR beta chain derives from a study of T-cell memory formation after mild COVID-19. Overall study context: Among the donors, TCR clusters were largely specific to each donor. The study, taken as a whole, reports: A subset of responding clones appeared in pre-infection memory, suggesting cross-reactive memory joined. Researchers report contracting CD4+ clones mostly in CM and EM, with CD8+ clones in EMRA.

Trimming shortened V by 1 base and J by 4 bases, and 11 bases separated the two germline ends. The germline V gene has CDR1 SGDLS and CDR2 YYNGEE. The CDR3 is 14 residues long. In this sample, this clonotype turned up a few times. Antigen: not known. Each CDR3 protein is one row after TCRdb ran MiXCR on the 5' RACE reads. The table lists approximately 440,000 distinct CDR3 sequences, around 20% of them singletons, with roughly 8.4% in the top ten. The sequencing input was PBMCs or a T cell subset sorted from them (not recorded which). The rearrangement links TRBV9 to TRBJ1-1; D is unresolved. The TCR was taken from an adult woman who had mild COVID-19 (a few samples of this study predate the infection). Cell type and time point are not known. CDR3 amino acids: CASSVMVGSTEAFF. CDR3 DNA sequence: TGTGCCAGCAGCGTAATGGTTGGGAGCACTGAAGCTTTCTTT.